This T cell receptor (beta chain) was profiled in a study of cytomegalovirus exposure and HLA in healthy donors (TCRdb year 2017). Looking at the study overall: In an earlier analysis of 550 to 750 of the donors, 276 Gb of sequence data and 120 million or so unique TCR beta sequences from about 190 million T cells were reported. A separate validation cohort of over a hundred different subjects was used in addition to the 666-subject first cohort. Four or five DR-DQ haplotypes were treated as single units for association and clustering because of strong linkage in the cohort. An earlier analysis of 587 of the donors applied high-throughput TCR beta sequencing to assess whether each TCR beta V gene segment acted as functional or pseudogenic. All discovery cohort repertoires had been generated using a single sequencing platform. To study patterns of TCR occurrence, a later analysis re-analyzed previously published TCR beta repertoires from hundreds of donors and added high-resolution HLA genotyping. Of the 398 genotyped donors, roughly 85% fell in the genetic ancestry cluster associated with self-reported Caucasian donors. Donor age, sex, ethnicity and CMV serostatus were collected together with the repertoire data. HLA typing covered class I and class II loci at four-digit resolution. To predict cytomegalovirus infection status, the study combined high-throughput TCR immunosequencing, statistical association of individual TCRs with disease status, and machine learning. The number of typed donors differed by locus: about 629-630 for A, B, C, DRB1 and DQB1; approximately 520 for DQA1; around 580 for DPA1; and about 450 for DPB1. About 330 gigabases of sequencing data and 91 million or so unique TCR sequences made up an early release that covered fewer than 650 HLA-typed donors. Across approximately 420 genotyped donors of the cohort, an average of approximately 240,000 unique TCR beta nucleotide sequences per donor were sequenced, and around 20% of those sequences were non-productive. The T cell repertoires of around 730 subjects were profiled by immunosequencing and related to cytomegalovirus serostatus. A later genetic analysis took genome-wide SNP genotypes for about 55% of the roughly 700 donors and used that subset as a discovery cohort. Rather than using new phenotypic data, the later analysis identified candidate immune exposures from TCR beta sequences and from how often those sequences occurred across donors. The study aimed to test whether cataloging public T cell receptors could reveal signatures of past pathogen exposure. What the work shows at the level of the full study, not this receptor alone: Some IMGT-functional V segments, including TRBV6-2 and TRBV6-3, could not be told apart with the 87-base-pair reads, so those segments were excluded. Because counts were too low, more than 15 rarely observed V segments, including chromosome 9 orphons, were left out of the earlier analysis of 500 to 650 of the donors. A later analysis found that most CMV-associated TCR beta chains appeared HLA-restricted, with HLA associations seemingly driven largely by CMV exposure. In a later analysis, several top co-occurrence clusters were reported to appear linked to parvovirus B19, influenza, CMV and Epstein-Barr virus. An earlier analysis of approximately 530 of the donors showed that most TCR beta V segments appeared in productive rearrangements either about 87% or about 30% of the time, which broadly matched IMGT annotations. When HLA alleles, especially DR and DQ, strongly co-occurred, attributing TCR associations to individual alleles was difficult. A group of highly shared sequence variants was considered likely to be a technical artifact of the sequencing pipeline. While some public TCRs were present in many individuals, most TCR sequences turned up only very rarely across donors. The study listed approximately 150 TCR beta chains as associated with cytomegalovirus. This cohort had only TCR beta chains sequenced, and the lack of alpha or paired-chain data limited which features could be detected. A later analysis found that HLA-associated TCR beta chains were more clonally expanded and had lower generation probabilities than equally common non-associated chains. The classifier was reported to diagnose cytomegalovirus status with high specificity and sensitivity in both the original and validation cohorts. At a false discovery rate of 0.05, a later analysis linked some 18,000 TCR beta sequences to specific HLA alleles. A further reported finding was that TCR beta sequences accurately predicted the HLA-A and HLA-B alleles for most subjects in the first cohort. In a later genetic analysis, fewer N-insertions in productive TCRs were reported among donors in an Asian-associated ancestry cluster than the roughly 700-donor mean. The authors suggested that the approach could potentially be extended to other disease states and immunological phenotypes. CMV serostatus was the only immune exposure information available for the cohort. Correlated functional status among segregating V segments might be attributable to linkage disequilibrium, but an unknown experimental factor could not be ruled out. A later genetic analysis associated a missense DCLRE1C variant with V-gene and J-gene trimming of TCR beta chains, and an independent cohort replicated the association. Sequencing depth was assumed to be roughly uniform across donors in the presence/absence analyses, though that assumption may not hold. A later analysis found that TCR association rates varied across HLA loci, with DRB1 alleles showing the most associated TCRs and HLA-C alleles the fewest. HLA typing was unavailable for some donors at each locus, so association tests used only the typed subset. A few of the identified cytomegalovirus-associated TCR beta chains were confirmed in vitro to be specific for cytomegalovirus antigens.

The cohort consisted of 670 or so healthy bone marrow donors. All cohort members were sampled while nominally healthy, although unrecorded immune exposures were likely present. Of the roughly 630 cohort members, around 300 had a positive CMV serostatus and about 350 had a negative one, while no CMV serostatus was recorded for the donor. Every donor gave a peripheral blood sample, and the peripheral blood mononuclear cells from that sample were used for TCR beta sequencing. Genomic DNA was extracted from the blood cell samples with the Qiagen DNeasy Blood Extraction Kit. This clone was seen a handful of times. There is no known antigen for this receptor. The input lacks base qualities; no much larger clone sits a single base away. Ends trimmed: V by 1 base, J by 7 bases; bases unmatched to a gene: 6. The CDR3 runs 14 residues from the cysteine to the phenylalanine. Solely the CDR3 DNA is kept, with 42 bases framed from the first base. CDR1 SGHRS and CDR2 YFSETQ were looked up in the germline V gene.

The library was obtained by the immunoSEQ multiplex PCR assay. For the multiplex PCR, a mixture combining 60 forward primers for TCR Vbeta segments and 13 reverse primers for TCR Jbeta segments was used. The CDR3 region of rearranged TCR beta genes was amplified from genomic DNA by a multiplex PCR assay. The amplified TCR beta libraries were sequenced on the Illumina HiSeq System as 87-base-pair reads. Regarding the original processing steps: A later analysis counted approximately 84 million unique TCR beta chains across the 670 or so repertoires, and roughly 9.9 million of these chains were shared by at least two donors. Raw reads were error-corrected and collapsed into unique sequences with a nearest-neighbor algorithm that merged closely related sequences to remove PCR and sequencing errors. CDR3 sequences were aligned to IMGT reference sequences to assign V, D and J gene segments. Each retained sequence needed at least a six-nucleotide match to both a V gene segment and a J gene segment. A rearrangement counted as productive if the CDR3 had no stop codons and remained in frame with V and J, and every other rearrangement counted as non-productive. Following IMGT convention, CDR3 was defined as the stretch from the second conserved V-encoded cysteine up to the conserved J-encoded phenylalanine. The earlier analysis of about 530 of the donors excluded any sequence lacking an unambiguous match to a single V gene segment. An earlier analysis of fewer than 650 of the donors classified V segments as functional when productive rearrangements were above 56.7% and as segregating when the standard deviation between donors was above 5%. To diagnose cytomegalovirus status from the catalog of TCR beta chain sequences, a statistical classification framework was built. In a later analysis, V and J genes were assigned by comparing TCR nucleotide sequences against IMGT/GENE-DB human TR gene sequences. The TCRdist pipeline was used in a later analysis to assign CDR3 sequences and most-parsimonious VDJ recombination scenarios. In a later analysis, every TCR beta chain was defined by the combination of its CDR3 amino acid sequence and its V-gene family, and reads without a unique V-gene family were dropped. As a way to deal with suspected cross-contamination and a sequencing artifact, a later analysis dropped approximately 570 nucleotide sequences that were highly shared and had low generation probability. In a later analysis, a clonal expansion index was calculated for each public chain from normalized within-repertoire ranks of inferred template counts. A later analysis computed generation probabilities with a VDJ recombination model fitted to out-of-frame rearrangements, and checked the results against IGoR. In a later analysis, TCR-TCR, TCR-HLA and TCR-CMV co-occurrence was scored with hypergeometric tests, and a repertoire-size bias correction was applied to TCR pairs. A later analysis estimated false discovery rates by permuting HLA or CMV assignments 20 times. In a later analysis, co-occurring TCRs were grouped using DBSCAN, with TCRdist sequence similarity added in when clustering inside HLA-allele-positive subsets. Repertoires with fewer than 30,000 or more than 120,000 public chains were left out of co-occurrence clustering, as were a handful of repertoires with anomalous nucleotide sharing. The table was pulled from immuneACCESS by TCRdb, which kept in-frame rearrangements only. Such tables lose some clones; where checked, under half of the loss comes from unresolved V genes, and the rest has no known cause. The V and J calls and clone size are taken from that table; D and trimming were inferred from the DNA. This sample gives more than 130,000 clones in total; approximately 70% of them show up just once. About 15% of the sample rests with the top ten.

The chain employs TRBV5-1 and TRBJ2-7; 9 of the junction bases match TRBD1. The TCR was taken from a human donor in good health. The sample taken for sequencing was PBMCs. The encoded CDR3 is CASSLHRGRVEQYF. The nucleotides are TGCGCCAGCAGCTTGCACAGGGGGCGCGTTGAGCAGTACTTC.